This is a list of T cell receptor beta chains from one sample in a study of blood T cell repertoires in COVID-19. Sequencing used immunoSEQ multiplex PCR; TCRdb keeps in-frame clones, though not all of them. This sample has 45,000 to 60,000 clones; about four fifths occur once, and the top ten carry 8.2%. The material sequenced was peripheral blood. These receptor sequences come from a woman aged 80 or over with acute or convalescent COVID-19. The CDR3 runs from the conserved cysteine through the conserved F or W. The D gene is left open where the match is weak. Only part of the rows carry a size: once, few, many, or a class if the clone is expanded.

TRBV2,-,TRBJ2-2,-,CASSEVGGLTSNTGELFF,TGTGCCAGCAGTGAAGTCGGAGGGCTCACTTCGAACACCGGGGAGCTGTTTTTT
TRBV27,-,TRBJ2-6,TRBD2,CASSLSTPLTSGGAGANVLTF,TGTGCCAGCAGTTTATCGACACCCTTGACTAGCGGGGGGGCTGGGGCCAACGTCCTGACTTTC
TRBV6-2/TRBV6-3,-,TRBJ1-5,-,CASSSGGIHQPQHF,TGTGCCAGCAGTTCCGGGGGAATTCATCAGCCCCAGCATTTT
TRBV7-8,-,TRBJ1-2,-,CASSLLVGTNYGYTF,TGTGCCAGCAGCTTACTTGTCGGGACTAACTATGGCTACACCTTC
TRBV5-1,-,TRBJ2-3,TRBD2,CASSLTSVGGADTQYF,TGCGCCAGCAGCCTGACTAGCGTTGGGGGGGCAGATACGCAGTATTTT
TRBV3-1/TRBV3-2,-,TRBJ1-6,-,CASRAGYNSPLHF,TGTGCCAGCAGGGCAGGGTATAATTCACCCCTCCACTTT
TRBV19,once,TRBJ1-5,-,CASSNRENQPQHF,TGTGCCAGTAGTAACAGGGAGAATCAGCCCCAGCATTTT
TRBV27,-,TRBJ2-7,TRBD1,CASSFRRDRDNEQYF,TGTGCCAGCAGTTTCCGTCGGGACAGGGATAACGAGCAGTACTTC
TRBV29-1,-,TRBJ2-3,TRBD2,CSAGGLVDTDTQYF,TGCAGCGCTGGGGGACTAGTCGACACAGATACGCAGTATTTT
TRBV10-1,-,TRBJ2-5,TRBD2,CASSEGAGTRHETQYF,TGCGCCAGCAGTGAGGGCGCCGGGACTAGACATGAGACCCAGTACTTC
TRBV24-1,-,TRBJ2-7,TRBD1,CATSDPGTAVSYEQYF,TGTGCCACCAGTGATCCAGGGACAGCAGTATCCTACGAGCAGTACTTC
TRBV4-1,-,TRBJ2-3,TRBD1,CASSQSGTVPSTDTQYF,TGCGCCAGCAGCCAGTCCGGGACAGTTCCTAGCACAGATACGCAGTATTTT
TRBV7-3,once,TRBJ2-2,TRBD1,CASSLRTGNTGELFF,TGTGCCAGCAGCCTCAGGACAGGGAACACCGGGGAGCTGTTTTTT
TRBV28,-,TRBJ1-1,-,CAINGKGNTEAFF,TGTGCCATCAACGGGAAGGGGAACACTGAAGCTTTCTTT
TRBV27,-,TRBJ2-3,TRBD1,CASSTGTGQVTDTQYF,TGTGCCAGCAGTACCGGTACCGGACAGGTTACGGATACGCAGTATTTT
TRBV28,-,TRBJ2-7,-,CASSLGGSSYEQYF,TGTGCCAGCAGTTTGGGGGGTAGCTCCTACGAGCAGTACTTC
TRBV5-1,-,TRBJ2-7,-,CASSHGTPNYEQYF,TGCGCCAGCAGCCACGGGACACCAAACTACGAGCAGTACTTC
TRBV12-3/TRBV12-4,-,TRBJ2-2,-,CASSGHRAGELFF,TGTGCCAGCAGTGGCCACAGGGCCGGGGAGCTGTTTTTT
TRBV27,-,TRBJ1-2,TRBD1,CASRGRGVVNGYTF,TGTGCCAGCAGGGGCAGGGGGGTAGTTAATGGCTACACCTTC
TRBV6-4,-,TRBJ2-2,-,CASSEVEGTGELFF,TGTGCCAGCAGTGAAGTTGAGGGAACCGGGGAGCTGTTTTTT
TRBV11-1,-,TRBJ2-5,TRBD1,CASSDSDRGWETQYF,TGTGCCAGCAGCGACTCGGACAGGGGTTGGGAGACCCAGTACTTC
TRBV6-4,-,TRBJ2-2,TRBD1,CASNGTVDTGELFF,TGTGCCAGCAATGGGACAGTTGACACCGGGGAGCTGTTTTTT
TRBV19,-,TRBJ2-2,TRBD1,CASSTGGYTGELFF,TGTGCCAGTAGCACAGGGGGCTACACCGGGGAGCTGTTTTTT
TRBV28,-,TRBJ1-2,-,CASSLIRGGYTF,TGTGCCAGCAGTTTGATTCGGGGTGGCTACACCTTC
TRBV21-1,-,TRBJ1-6,-,CASSKLAGGNSPLHF,TGTGCCAGCAGCAAATTGGCAGGGGGGAATTCACCCCTCCACTTT
TRBV29-1,-,TRBJ2-5,TRBD1,CSATGQGETQYF,TGCAGCGCGACAGGACAGGGGGAGACCCAGTACTTC
TRBV27,-,TRBJ1-5,-,CASSWAGIGQPQHF,TGTGCCAGCAGTTGGGCGGGGATCGGTCAGCCCCAGCATTTT
TRBV7-2,-,TRBJ1-1,TRBD1,CASSGGTGVRSTEAFF,TGTGCCAGCAGCGGCGGGACAGGGGTTCGAAGCACTGAAGCTTTCTTT
TRBV9,few,TRBJ1-2,TRBD1,CASSTPGQANGYTF,TGTGCCAGCAGCACCCCGGGACAGGCAAATGGCTACACCTTC
TRBV2,-,TRBJ2-3,-,CASSTDVTDTQYF,TGTGCCAGCAGTACAGACGTTACAGATACGCAGTATTTT
TRBV18,-,TRBJ2-2,-,CASSLQRQPNTGELFF,TGTGCCAGCTCCCTCCAACGACAGCCTAACACCGGGGAGCTGTTTTTT